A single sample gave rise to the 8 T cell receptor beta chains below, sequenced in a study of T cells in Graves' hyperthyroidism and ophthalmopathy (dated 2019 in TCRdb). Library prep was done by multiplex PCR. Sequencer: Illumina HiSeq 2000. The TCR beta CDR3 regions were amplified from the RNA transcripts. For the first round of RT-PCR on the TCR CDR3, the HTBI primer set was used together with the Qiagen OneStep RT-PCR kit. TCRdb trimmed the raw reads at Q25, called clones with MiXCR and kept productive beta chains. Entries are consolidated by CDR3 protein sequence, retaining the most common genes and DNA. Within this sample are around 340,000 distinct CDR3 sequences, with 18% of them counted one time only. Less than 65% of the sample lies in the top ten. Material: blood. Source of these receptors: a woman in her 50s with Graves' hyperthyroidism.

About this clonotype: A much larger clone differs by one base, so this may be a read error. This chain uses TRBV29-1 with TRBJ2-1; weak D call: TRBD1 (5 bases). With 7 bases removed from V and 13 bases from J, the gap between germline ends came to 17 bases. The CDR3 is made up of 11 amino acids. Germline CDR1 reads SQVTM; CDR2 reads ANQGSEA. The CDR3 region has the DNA TGCAGCGCCCAAGGAGCAGGACATCAGTTCTTC. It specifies CSAQGAGHQFF.

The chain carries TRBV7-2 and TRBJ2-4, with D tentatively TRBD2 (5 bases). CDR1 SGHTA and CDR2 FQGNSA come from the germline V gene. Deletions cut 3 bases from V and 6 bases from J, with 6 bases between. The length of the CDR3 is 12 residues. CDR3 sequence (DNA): TGTGCCAGCAGCTTGGCGGGAAACATTCAGTACTTC. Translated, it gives CASSLAGNIQYF.

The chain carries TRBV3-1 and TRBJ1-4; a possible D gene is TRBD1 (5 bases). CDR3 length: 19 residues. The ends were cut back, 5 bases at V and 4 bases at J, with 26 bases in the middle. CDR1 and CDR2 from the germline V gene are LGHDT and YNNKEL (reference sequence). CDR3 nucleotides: TGTGCCAGCAGCAACCCCCGACAGAGTACTAGATCATATAATGAAAAACTGTTTTTT. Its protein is CASSNPRQSTRSYNEKLFF.

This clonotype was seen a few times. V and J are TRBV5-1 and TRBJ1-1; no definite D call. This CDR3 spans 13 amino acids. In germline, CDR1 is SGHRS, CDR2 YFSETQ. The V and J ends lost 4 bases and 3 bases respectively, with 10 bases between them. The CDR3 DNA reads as TGCGCCAGCAGCAAGGGTGGGGACACTGAAGCTTTCTTT. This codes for CASSKGGDTEAFF.

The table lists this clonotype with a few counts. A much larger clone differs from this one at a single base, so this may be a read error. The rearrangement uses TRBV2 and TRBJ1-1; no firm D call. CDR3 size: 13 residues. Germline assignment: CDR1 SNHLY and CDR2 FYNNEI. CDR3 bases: TGTGCCAGCAGTACCGGGTCGAACACTGAAGCTTCCTTT. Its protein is CASSTGSNTEASF. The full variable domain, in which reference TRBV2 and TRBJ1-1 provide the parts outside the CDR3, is EPEVTQTPSHQVTQMGQEVILRCVPISNHLYFYWYRQILGQKVEFLVSFYNNEISEKSEIFDDQFSVERPDGSNFTLKIRSTKLEDSAMYFCASSTGSNTEASFGQGTRLTVV.

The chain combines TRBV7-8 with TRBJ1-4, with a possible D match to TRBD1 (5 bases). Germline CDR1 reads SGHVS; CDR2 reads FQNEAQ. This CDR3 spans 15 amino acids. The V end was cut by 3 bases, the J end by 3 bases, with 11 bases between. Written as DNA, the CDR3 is TGTGCCAGCAGCTTCTCGGCAGGGTCTAATGAAAAACTGTTTTTT. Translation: CASSFSAGSNEKLFF.

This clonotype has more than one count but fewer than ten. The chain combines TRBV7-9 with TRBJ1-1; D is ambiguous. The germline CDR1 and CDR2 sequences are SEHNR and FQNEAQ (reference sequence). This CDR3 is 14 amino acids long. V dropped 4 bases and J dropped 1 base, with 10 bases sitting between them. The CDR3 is CASSSLSGNTEAFF. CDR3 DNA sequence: TGTGCCAGCAGCTCCCTATCAGGGAACACTGAAGCTTTCTTT.

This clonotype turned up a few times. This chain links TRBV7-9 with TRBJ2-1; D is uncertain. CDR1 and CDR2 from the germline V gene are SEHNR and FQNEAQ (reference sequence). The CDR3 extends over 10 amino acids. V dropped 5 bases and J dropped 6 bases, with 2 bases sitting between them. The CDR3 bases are TGTGCCAGCAGCATCAATGAGCAGTTCTTC. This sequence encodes CASSINEQFF.